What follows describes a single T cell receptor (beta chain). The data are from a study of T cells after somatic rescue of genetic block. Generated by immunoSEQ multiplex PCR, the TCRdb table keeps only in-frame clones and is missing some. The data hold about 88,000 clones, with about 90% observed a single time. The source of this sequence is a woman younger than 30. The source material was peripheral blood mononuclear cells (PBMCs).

This chain's CDR3 is CASSAGHPGTKPLHF. CDR3 nucleotides: TGTGCCAGCAGCGCCGGACATCCCGGGACTAAACCCCTCCACTTT. The chain employs TRBV9 and TRBJ1-6; TRBD1 might be the D (5 bases). Germline loops: CDR1 SGDLS, CDR2 YYNGEE. Trimming pared 3 bases from V and 12 bases from J, leaving 19 bases between. CDR3 length: 15 residues. The full variable domain, rest sourced from reference TRBV9 and TRBJ1-6, is DSGVTQTPKHLITATGQRVTLRCSPRSGDLSVYWYQQSLDQGLQFLIQYYNGEERAKGNILERFSAQQFPDLHSELNLSSLELGDSALYFCASSAGHPGTKPLHFGNGTRLTVT.